The subject of this entry is one TCR beta chain. The antigen remains undetermined. The study ran its PCR with 60 Vbeta and 13 Jbeta primers. The protocol was immunoSEQ multiplex PCR, while the TCRdb copy is restricted to in-frame clones and leaves out a portion. The data hold 65,000 to 95,000 clones, with over 75% observed a single time. This CDR3 has 16 amino acids. The ends were cut back, 4 bases at V and 4 bases at J, with 19 bases in the middle. Germline CDR1 is SGHAT and CDR2 is FQNNGV. The data stem from a study of cytomegalovirus exposure and HLA in healthy donors. Study findings and constraints: Reports credit the classifier with highly specific, highly sensitive diagnosis of cytomegalovirus status. Because they were indistinguishable, some V segments, including TRBV6-2 and TRBV6-3, were excluded. In vitro, a few CMV-associated chains proved specific for CMV antigens. TCR beta sequences numbering under 20,000 were associated with HLA alleles at 0.05 false discovery rate in a later analysis.

The chain carries TRBV11-2 and TRBJ2-5, with D maybe TRBD2 (7 bases). The TCR comes from a male donor in good health and CMV-seropositive. The source material was PBMCs. The CDR3 DNA follows: TGTGCCAGCAGCTCTACCTGGGGGGGGCGGTTAGAGACCCAGTACTTC. Translating it yields CASSSTWGGRLETQYF.